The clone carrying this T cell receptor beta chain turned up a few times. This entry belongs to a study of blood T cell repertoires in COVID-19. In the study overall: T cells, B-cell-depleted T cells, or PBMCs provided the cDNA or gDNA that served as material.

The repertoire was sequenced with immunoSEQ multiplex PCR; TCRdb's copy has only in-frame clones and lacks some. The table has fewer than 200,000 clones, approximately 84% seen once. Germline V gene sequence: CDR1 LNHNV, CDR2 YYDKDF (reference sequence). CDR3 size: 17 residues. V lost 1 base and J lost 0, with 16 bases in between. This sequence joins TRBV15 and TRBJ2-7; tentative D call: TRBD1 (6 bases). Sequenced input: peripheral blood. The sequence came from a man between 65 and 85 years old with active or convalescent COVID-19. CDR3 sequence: CATSRVHDRLSSYEQYF. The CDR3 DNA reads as TGTGCCACCAGCAGAGTCCACGACAGGCTGAGCTCCTACGAGCAGTACTTC.